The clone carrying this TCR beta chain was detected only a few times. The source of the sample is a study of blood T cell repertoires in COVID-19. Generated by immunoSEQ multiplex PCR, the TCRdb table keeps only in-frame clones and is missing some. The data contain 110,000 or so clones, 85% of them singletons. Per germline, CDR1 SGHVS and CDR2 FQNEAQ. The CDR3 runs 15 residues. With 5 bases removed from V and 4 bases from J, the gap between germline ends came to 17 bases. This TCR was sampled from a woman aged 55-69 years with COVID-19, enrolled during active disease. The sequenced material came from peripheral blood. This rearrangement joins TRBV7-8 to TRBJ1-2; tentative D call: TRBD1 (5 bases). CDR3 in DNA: TGTGCCAGCAGCCGAGGGACCGCGGGTACCTATGGCTACACCTTC. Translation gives CASSRGTAGTYGYTF.